What follows are 7 T cell receptor beta chains derived from one specimen sequenced in a study of human T cells and chemical hapten exposure. Time point reported: patch test 1, 2 weeks after DPC sensitization. Treatment: therapeutic diphenylcyclopropenone sensitization with weekly scalp DPC. TCRdb used MiXCR to reprocess the RACE reads, holding one entry per CDR3 protein. Of about 110,000 distinct CDR3 sequences listed, 8% to 13% are singletons. Material: whole blood, obtained in connection with sensitization to the hapten diphenylcyclopropenone (DPC). These receptors all stem from a woman in her 40s with alopecia areata. Some clones in this sample may be carry-over from other donors' samples.

This clonotype was detected a few times. The chain couples TRBV25-1 to TRBJ2-5; maybe TRBD2 (5 bases). In germline, CDR1 is MGHDK, CDR2 SYGVNS. Deletions cut 5 bases from V and 3 bases from J, with 13 bases between. The CDR3 spans 14 residues. For the CDR3, the DNA is TGTGCCAGCAGTTACCAGGAGGCGAAAGAGACCCAGTACTTC. It codes for CASSYQEAKETQYF.

CDR3 in amino acids: CASSLKMVLPQPQHF. The CDR3 DNA is TGTGCCAGCAGCTTAAAGATGGTCTTGCCTCAGCCCCAGCATTTT. The V gene is TRBV7-2, the J gene TRBJ1-5; D gene unclear. Trimming removed 2 bases at V and 6 bases at J, with 14 bases between. CDR1 and CDR2 from the germline V gene are SGHTA and FQGNSA. This CDR3 is 15 amino acids long.

This clonotype was observed many times. This chain's CDR3 is CASSLGQGVGPQHF. Here the CDR3 DNA reads TGTGCCAGCAGTTTAGGACAGGGGGTAGGGCCCCAGCATTTT. The chain combines TRBV27 with TRBJ1-5, with 10 bases fitting TRBD1. The CDR3 totals 14 residues. CDR1 is MNHEY, CDR2 SMNVEV, per germline (reference sequence). V shed 2 bases and J 9 bases; nucleotides not matched to a gene: 4.

This clonotype was observed a single time. It may be a read error: a sequence one base away is much more abundant. The V and J genes are TRBV18 and TRBJ1-5, with 10 bases aligning to TRBD1. V was pared by 2 bases and J by 2 bases, with 6 bases of the junction left unmatched. This CDR3 has 17 amino acids. Germline values: CDR1 KGHSH, CDR2 LQKENI. The CDR3 spells CASSPDRGRLCNQPQHF. The CDR3 DNA is TGTGCCAGCTCACCAGACAGGGGGCGCTTGTGCAATCAGCCCCAGCATTTT.

This clonotype was seen many times. The chain uses TRBV12-3 or TRBV12-4 and TRBJ2-3, with unresolved D. This CDR3 is 11 amino acids long. V was pared by 3 bases and J by 6 bases, with 4 bases between. CDR3 DNA sequence: TGTGCCAGCAGTTTCTTTGATACGCAGTATTTT. This encodes CASSFFDTQYF.

This chain links TRBV7-2 with TRBJ1-2; D unclear. CDR3 size: 12 residues. The V and J ends lost 3 bases and 2 bases respectively, with 4 bases between them. Looked up from germline, CDR1 is SGHTA and CDR2 is FQGNSA. CDR3 bases: TGTGCCAGCAGCTTCCCGAACTATGGCTACACCTTC. This encodes CASSFPNYGYTF.

V usage is TRBV6-1 and J usage is TRBJ1-1, with D perhaps matching TRBD1 (5 bases). Germline V gene sequence: CDR1 MNHNS, CDR2 SASEGT. This CDR3 is 12 amino acids long. The ends were cut back, 0 bases at V and 7 bases at J, with 6 bases in the middle. The chain's CDR3 is CASSEAGGEAFF. As DNA, the CDR3 is TGTGCCAGCAGTGAAGCGGGGGGTGAAGCTTTCTTT.